This T cell receptor (beta chain) stems from a study of cytomegalovirus exposure and HLA in healthy donors. The V and J ends lost 5 bases and 7 bases respectively, with 11 bases between them. The CDR3 length is 12 residues. CDR1 is SGHAT and CDR2 is FQNNGV in the germline V gene. Primers included in the PCR were 60 Vbeta and 13 Jbeta primers. Some clones are missing from TCRdb's copy, which holds only in-frame ones; the method was immunoSEQ multiplex PCR. This sample has 150,000 or so clones, with over 60% found just once. The chain links TRBV11-2 to TRBJ1-1; D might be TRBD1 (5 bases). Sequenced sample: PBMCs. The source of this sequence is a woman in her twenties or thirties in good health and CMV-seropositive. CDR3 coding DNA: TGTGCCAGCAGCATCCAGGGCTATGAAGCTTTCTTT. Its protein product is CASSIQGYEAFF. The whole variable domain, filled in from reference TRBV11-2 and TRBJ1-1, reads EAGVAQSPRYKIIEKRQSVAFWCNPISGHATLYWYQQILGQGPKLLIQFQNNGVVDDSQLPKDRFSAERLKGVDSTLKIQPAKLEDSAVYLCASSIQGYEAFFGQGTRLTVV.